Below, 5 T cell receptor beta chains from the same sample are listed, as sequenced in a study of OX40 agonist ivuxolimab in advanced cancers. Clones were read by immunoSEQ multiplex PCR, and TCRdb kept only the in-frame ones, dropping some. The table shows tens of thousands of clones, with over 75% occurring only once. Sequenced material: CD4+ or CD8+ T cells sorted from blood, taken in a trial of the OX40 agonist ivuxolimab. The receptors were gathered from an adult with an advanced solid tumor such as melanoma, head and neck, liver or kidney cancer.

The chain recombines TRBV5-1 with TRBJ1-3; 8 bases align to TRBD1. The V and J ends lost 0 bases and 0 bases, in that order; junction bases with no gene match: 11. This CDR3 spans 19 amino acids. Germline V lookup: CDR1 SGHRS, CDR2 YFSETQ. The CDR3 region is CASSLGTGRSRGSGNTIYF. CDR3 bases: TGCGCCAGCAGCTTGGGGACAGGGAGGTCTCGAGGCTCTGGAAACACCATATATTTT.

The CDR3 DNA reads as TGTGCCAGCAGCTTAGAGACAGGGGCCTCTGGAAACACCATATATTTT. Its translation: CASSLETGASGNTIYF. This chain joins TRBV7-3 and TRBJ1-3, with 8 bases identical to TRBD1. V shed 2 bases, J shed 0 bases, and the junction held 3 bases outside the gene matches. The CDR3 spans 16 residues. CDR1 is SGHTA and CDR2 is FQGTGA in the germline V gene.

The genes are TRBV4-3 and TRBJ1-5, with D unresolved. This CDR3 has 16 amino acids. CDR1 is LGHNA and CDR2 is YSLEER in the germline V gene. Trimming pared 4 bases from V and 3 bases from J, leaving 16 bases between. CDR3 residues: CASSPGVGVSNQPQHF. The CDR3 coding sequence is TGCGCCAGCAGCCCGGGCGTGGGTGTATCCAATCAGCCCCAGCATTTT.

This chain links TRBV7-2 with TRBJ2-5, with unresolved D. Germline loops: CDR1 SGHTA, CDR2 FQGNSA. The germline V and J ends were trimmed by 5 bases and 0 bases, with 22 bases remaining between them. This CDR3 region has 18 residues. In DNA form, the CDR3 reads TGTGCCAGCAGCCGCGGATGGGCCTCAGGAAGGAACCAAGAGACCCAGTACTTC. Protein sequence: CASSRGWASGRNQETQYF.

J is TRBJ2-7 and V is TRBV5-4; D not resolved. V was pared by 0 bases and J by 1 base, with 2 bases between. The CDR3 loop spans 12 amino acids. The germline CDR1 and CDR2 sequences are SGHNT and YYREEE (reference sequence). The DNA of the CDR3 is TGTGCCAGCAGCTTGGAGTCCTACGAGCAGTACTTC. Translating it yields CASSLESYEQYF.